Listed here are 14 T cell receptor beta chains from one sample, sequenced in a study of cytomegalovirus exposure and HLA in healthy donors (dated by TCRdb to about 2017). The protocol used for the library was the immunoSEQ multiplex PCR assay. For the multiplex PCR, a mixture combining 60 forward primers for TCR Vbeta segments and 13 reverse primers for TCR Jbeta segments was used. Not all clones reach the TCRdb copy of this immuneACCESS table, which keeps in-frame sequences only. Checked studies attribute under half of the gap to unresolved V genes and leave the rest unexplained. The table for this sample lists fewer than 200,000 clones; 80% of them were counted only once. The biggest ten clones account for approximately 4.8% of the sample. Sequencing used PBMCs. These receptor sequences come from a man in his thirties or forties in good health and CMV-seronegative.

The V and J genes are TRBV5-6 and TRBJ2-2; no firm D call. Trimming pared 4 bases from V and 1 base from J, leaving 11 bases between. The CDR3 has 15 amino acids. Per the germline V gene, CDR1 is SGHDT and CDR2 is YYEEEE. The chain's CDR3 is CASSPQPLNTGELFF. CDR3 in DNA: TGTGCCAGCAGCCCCCAACCACTGAACACCGGGGAGCTGTTTTTT. The full variable domain, completed using reference TRBV5-6 and TRBJ2-2, is DAGVTQSPTHLIKTRGQQVTLRCSPKSGHDTVSWYQQALGQGPQFIFQYYEEEERQRGNFPDRFSGHQFPNYSSELNVNALLLGDSALYLCASSPQPLNTGELFFGEGSRLTVL.

The chain has TRBV5-8 and TRBJ2-3, with a possible D match to TRBD2 (6 bases). The CDR3 length is 15 residues. The V end was cut by 2 bases, the J end by 6 bases, with 16 bases between. CDR1 SGHTS and CDR2 YDEGEE come from the germline V gene. For the CDR3, the DNA is TGTGCCAGCAGCTTTGCCCCCGGGAGCCGGGATACGCAGTATTTT. As protein: CASSFAPGSRDTQYF.

CDR3: CASSGEQPQHF. Here the CDR3 DNA reads TGTGCCAGCAGTGGGGAGCAACCCCAGCATTTT. This chain uses TRBV6-1 with TRBJ1-5; no clear D gene. Germline values: CDR1 MNHNS, CDR2 SASEGT. There are 11 residues in the CDR3. Deletions cut 4 bases from V and 10 bases from J, with 8 bases between.

The CDR3 sequence is CASSFLQSNQPQHF. CDR3 nucleotides: TGTGCCAGCAGCTTTCTTCAGAGCAATCAGCCCCAGCATTTT. The rearrangement links TRBV5-5 to TRBJ1-5; D is unresolved. Between the trimmed V and J ends, which lost 2 bases and 1 base, there was a span of 7 bases. Looked up from germline, CDR1 is SGHKS and CDR2 is YYEKEE (reference sequence). CDR3 length equals 14 residues.

This chain connects TRBV28 to TRBJ1-5; tentatively, D is TRBD1 (6 bases). The ends were cut back, 5 bases at V and 7 bases at J, with 18 bases in the middle. Germline loops: CDR1 MDHEN, CDR2 SYDVKM. This CDR3 has 15 residues. The DNA for the CDR3 is TGTGCCAGCAGTACCTACAGGGAATCGGGGCAGCCCCAGCATTTT. Encoded protein: CASSTYRESGQPQHF.

The chain is built from TRBV30 and TRBJ2-1; 7 bases line up with TRBD1. The CDR3 sequence is 13 residues long. Germline-derived CDR1 and CDR2 are GTSNPN and SVGIG (reference sequence). The CDR3 loop is CASGDSSYNEQFF. Written as DNA, the CDR3 is TGTGCATCAGGGGACAGCTCCTACAATGAGCAGTTCTTC.

The J gene is TRBJ2-2, the V gene TRBV5-6, with TRBD1 identical over 7 bases. Germline lookup yields CDR1 SGHDT and CDR2 YYEEEE. There are 16 residues in the CDR3. Trimming removed 3 bases from V and 3 bases from J; junction bases left unmatched: 8. The CDR3 DNA reads as TGTGCCAGCAGCTCCCCCAGGGGGTCACACACCGGGGAGCTGTTTTTT. It codes for CASSSPRGSHTGELFF. The complete variable domain, with remaining parts taken from reference TRBV5-6 and TRBJ2-2, reads DAGVTQSPTHLIKTRGQQVTLRCSPKSGHDTVSWYQQALGQGPQFIFQYYEEEERQRGNFPDRFSGHQFPNYSSELNVNALLLGDSALYLCASSSPRGSHTGELFFGEGSRLTVL.

V is TRBV29-1 and J is TRBJ1-1, with D perhaps TRBD1 (5 bases). The CDR3 is 11 residues long. Per germline, CDR1 SQVTM and CDR2 ANQGSEA. Between the trimmed V and J ends, which lost 5 bases and 5 bases, there was a span of 9 bases. The chain's CDR3 is CSVPTATEAFF. The CDR3 DNA is TGCAGCGTTCCGACAGCGACTGAAGCTTTCTTT.

This clone was found a few times. J is TRBJ2-3 and V is TRBV27; D possibly corresponds to TRBD2 (7 bases). This CDR3 has 16 amino acids. V gave up 5 bases and J gave up 3 bases, with 18 bases separating them. Germline V gene sequence: CDR1 MNHEY, CDR2 SMNVEV (reference sequence). The CDR3 sequence is CASSNTPRGATDTQYF. The DNA of the CDR3 is TGTGCCAGCAGTAATACCCCTCGGGGGGCAACAGATACGCAGTATTTT.

The CDR3 DNA reads as TGTGCCAGTAGTATGAAACAGGGGGCCGGGACTGAAGCTTTCTTT. The encoded protein is CASSMKQGAGTEAFF. The chain has TRBV19 and TRBJ1-1, with TRBD1 matching 9 bases. Germline V gene data show CDR1 as LNHDA and CDR2 as SQIVND (reference sequence). The CDR3 loop spans 15 amino acids. V was clipped by 3 bases and J by 5 bases; unmatched bases: 7.

The rearrangement uses TRBV13 and TRBJ1-1; D not resolved. Germline CDR1 reads PRHDT; CDR2 reads FYEKMQ (reference sequence). V lost 7 bases, J lost 3 bases, and 27 bases lay in between. The CDR3 is 18 amino acids. The CDR3 region is CASIKLTGMGPRDTEAFF. CDR3 DNA sequence: TGTGCCAGCATCAAGCTTACGGGGATGGGCCCCCGGGACACTGAAGCTTTCTTT.

This rearrangement joins TRBV20-1 to TRBJ2-1; D not resolved. The V end was cut by 6 bases, the J end by 9 bases, with 9 bases between. CDR3 length: 10 residues. Germline V gene lookup returns CDR1 DFQATT and CDR2 SNEGSKA (reference sequence). The chain's CDR3 is CSASSFEQFF. The CDR3 DNA follows: TGCAGTGCCAGTTCTTTTGAGCAGTTCTTC.

This chain links TRBV10-2 with TRBJ2-3; TRBD2 matches 9 bases. The CDR3 is made up of 15 amino acids. J was trimmed by 3 bases and V by 2 bases; bases with no gene match: 3. Germline CDR1 is WSHSY and CDR2 is SAAADI. The CDR3 DNA follows: TGCGCCAGCAGTGAGGGCGGGAGGGGAACAGATACGCAGTATTTT. Its translation is CASSEGGRGTDTQYF.

The V and J genes are TRBV7-8 and TRBJ1-1, with D hard to call. Trimming took off 5 bases at V and 0 bases at J, with 10 bases between the two ends. Germline lookup yields CDR1 SGHVS and CDR2 FQNEAQ. The CDR3 loop spans 14 amino acids. The chain's CDR3 is CASSLQTVNTEAFF. The CDR3 DNA reads TGTGCCAGCAGCCTTCAAACAGTGAACACTGAAGCTTTCTTT.